The T cell receptor beta chain described here comes from a study of T cell changes during pregnancy in multiple sclerosis. Germline-derived CDR1 and CDR2 are MNHNS and SASEGT. J lost 6 bases, V lost 9 bases, and 3 bases had no gene match. The CDR3 sequence is 13 residues long. Sequenced by immunoSEQ multiplex PCR; TCRdb stores in-frame clones only, minus some. The table includes about 54,000 clones, 91% detected once. This sequence joins TRBV6-1 and TRBJ2-2, with TRBD1 matching over 11 bases. The sequences come from peripheral blood, collected after pregnancy. The sequence was collected from a female donor in good health, enrolled as a control in a pregnancy study. As DNA, the CDR3 is TGTGCCAGGGGACAGGGGGAGGCCGGGGAGCTGTTTTTT. It encodes CARGQGEAGELFF.